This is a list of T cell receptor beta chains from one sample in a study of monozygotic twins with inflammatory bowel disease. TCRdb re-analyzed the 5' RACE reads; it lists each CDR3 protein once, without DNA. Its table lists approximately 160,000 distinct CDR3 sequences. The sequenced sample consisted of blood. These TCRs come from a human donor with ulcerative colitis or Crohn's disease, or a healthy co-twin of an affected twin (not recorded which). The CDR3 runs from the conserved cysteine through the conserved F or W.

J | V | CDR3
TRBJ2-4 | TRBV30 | CAWSVKNIQYF
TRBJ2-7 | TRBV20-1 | CSAQYVAVSYEQYF
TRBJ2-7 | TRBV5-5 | CASSLVAGMGGEQYF
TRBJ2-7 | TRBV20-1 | CSARDPRQGPYEQYF
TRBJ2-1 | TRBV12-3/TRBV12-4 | CASSLNSGGYNEQFF
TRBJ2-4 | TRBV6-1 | CASSEWASGRENIQYF
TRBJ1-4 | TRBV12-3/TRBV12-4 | CASSPSLGYGEKLFF
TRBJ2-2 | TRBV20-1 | CSAHTPGTTNTGELFF
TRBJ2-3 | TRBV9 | CASSVGTTGTDTQYF
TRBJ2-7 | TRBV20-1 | CSARTGPYEQYF
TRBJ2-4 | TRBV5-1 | CASSGDGAQYF
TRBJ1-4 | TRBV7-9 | CASSLLGFEKLFF
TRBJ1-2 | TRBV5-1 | CASSSGDWGDGYTF
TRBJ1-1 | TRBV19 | CASSIQGTLKNTEAFF
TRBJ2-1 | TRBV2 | CASSEAGLPQQFF
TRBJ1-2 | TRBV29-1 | CSVERGISGYGYTF
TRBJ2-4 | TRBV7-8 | CASSLDGERENIQYF
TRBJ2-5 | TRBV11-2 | CASSQRETQYF
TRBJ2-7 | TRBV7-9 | CASRSGRTYEQYF
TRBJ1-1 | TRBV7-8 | CASSPGPMNTEAFF
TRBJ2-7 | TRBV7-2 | CASTAGDFPLEQYF
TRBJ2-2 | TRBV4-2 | CASSQGGANTGELFF